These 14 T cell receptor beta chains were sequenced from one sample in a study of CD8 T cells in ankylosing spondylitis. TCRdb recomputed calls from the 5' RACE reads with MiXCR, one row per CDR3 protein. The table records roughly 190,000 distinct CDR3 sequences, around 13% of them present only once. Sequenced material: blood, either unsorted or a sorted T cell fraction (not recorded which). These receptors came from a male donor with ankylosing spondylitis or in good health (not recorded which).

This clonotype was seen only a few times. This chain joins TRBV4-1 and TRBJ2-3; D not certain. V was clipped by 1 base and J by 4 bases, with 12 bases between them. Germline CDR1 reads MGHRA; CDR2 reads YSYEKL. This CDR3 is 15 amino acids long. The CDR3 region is CASSQALTPADTQYF. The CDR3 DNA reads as TGCGCCAGCAGCCAAGCGCTGACGCCAGCAGATACGCAGTATTTT.

The CDR3 sequence is CATSDGTGSNNEQFF. As DNA, the CDR3 is TGTGCCACCAGCGACGGGACAGGGTCTAACAATGAGCAGTTCTTC. This chain uses TRBV24-1 with TRBJ2-1; 9 bases are shared with TRBD1. CDR1 is KGHDR and CDR2 is SFDVKD in the germline V gene. The CDR3 consists of 15 residues. The J segment lost 5 bases and the V segment lost 7 bases, leaving 8 bases of the junction unmatched.

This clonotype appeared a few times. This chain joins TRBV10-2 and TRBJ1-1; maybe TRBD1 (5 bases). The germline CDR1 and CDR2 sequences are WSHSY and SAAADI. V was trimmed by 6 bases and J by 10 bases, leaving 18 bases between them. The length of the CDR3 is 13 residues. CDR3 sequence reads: CASRGGGGRGAFF. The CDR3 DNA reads TGCGCCAGCAGAGGTGGGGGGGGTCGTGGAGCTTTCTTT.

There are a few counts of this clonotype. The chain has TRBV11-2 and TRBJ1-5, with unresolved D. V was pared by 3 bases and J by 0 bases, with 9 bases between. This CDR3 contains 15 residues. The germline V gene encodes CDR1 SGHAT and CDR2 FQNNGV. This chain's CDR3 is CASSFNGHSNQPQHF. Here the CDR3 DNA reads TGTGCCAGCAGCTTTAACGGCCATAGCAATCAGCCCCAGCATTTT.

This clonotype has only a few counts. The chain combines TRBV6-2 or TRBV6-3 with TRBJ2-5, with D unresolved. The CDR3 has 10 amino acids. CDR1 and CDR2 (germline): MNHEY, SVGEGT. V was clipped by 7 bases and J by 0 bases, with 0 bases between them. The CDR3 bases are TGTGCCAGCAACCAAGAGACCCAGTACTTC. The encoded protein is CASNQETQYF.

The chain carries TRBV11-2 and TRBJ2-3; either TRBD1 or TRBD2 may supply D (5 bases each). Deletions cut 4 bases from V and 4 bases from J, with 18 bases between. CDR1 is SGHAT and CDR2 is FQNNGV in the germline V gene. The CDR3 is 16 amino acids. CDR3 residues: CASSSLSGLEADTQYF. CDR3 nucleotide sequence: TGTGCCAGCAGCTCACTCTCGGGGCTAGAAGCAGATACGCAGTATTTT.

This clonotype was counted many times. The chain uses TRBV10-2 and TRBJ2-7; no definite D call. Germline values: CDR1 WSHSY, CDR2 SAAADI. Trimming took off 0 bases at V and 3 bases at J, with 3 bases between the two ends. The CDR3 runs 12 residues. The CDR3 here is CASSESLYEQYF. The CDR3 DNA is TGCGCCAGCAGTGAGTCCCTCTACGAGCAGTACTTC.

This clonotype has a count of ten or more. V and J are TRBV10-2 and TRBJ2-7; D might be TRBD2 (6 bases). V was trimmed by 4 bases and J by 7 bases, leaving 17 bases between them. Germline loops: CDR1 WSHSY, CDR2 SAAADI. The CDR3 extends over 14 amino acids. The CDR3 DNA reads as TGCGCCAGCAGTGCCGTCGGCGCGGGAAGAGAGCAGTACTTC. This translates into CASSAVGAGREQYF.

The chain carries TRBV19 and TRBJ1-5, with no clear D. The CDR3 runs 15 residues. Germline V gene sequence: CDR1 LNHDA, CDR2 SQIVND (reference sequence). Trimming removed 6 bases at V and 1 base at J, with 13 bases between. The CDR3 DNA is TGTGCCAGTAGCGGGGTTTTTGACAGCAATCAGCCCCAGCATTTT. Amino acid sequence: CASSGVFDSNQPQHF. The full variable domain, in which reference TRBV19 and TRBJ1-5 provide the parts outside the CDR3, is DGGITQSPKYLFRKEGQNVTLSCEQNLNHDAMYWYRQDPGQGLRLIYYSQIVNDFQKGDIAEGYSVSREKKESFPLTVTSAQKNPTAFYLCASSGVFDSNQPQHFGDGTRLSIL.

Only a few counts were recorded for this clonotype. The CDR3: CSVRMSGGLEQYF. CDR3 DNA sequence: TGCAGTGTGCGGATGAGCGGAGGATTAGAGCAGTACTTC. The chain links TRBV20-1 to TRBJ2-7; D possibly corresponds to TRBD2 (5 bases). Germline V gene data show CDR1 as DFQATT and CDR2 as SNEGSKA (reference sequence). The germline V and J ends were trimmed by 7 bases and 7 bases, with 20 bases remaining between them. The CDR3 has 13 amino acids.

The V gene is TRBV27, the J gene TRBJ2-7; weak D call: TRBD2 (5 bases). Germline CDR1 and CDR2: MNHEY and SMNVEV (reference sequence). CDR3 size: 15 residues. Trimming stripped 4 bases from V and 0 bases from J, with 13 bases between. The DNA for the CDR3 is TGTGCCAGCAGTTCGGCGGGCCCCAGCTCCTACGAGCAGTACTTC. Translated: CASSSAGPSSYEQYF.

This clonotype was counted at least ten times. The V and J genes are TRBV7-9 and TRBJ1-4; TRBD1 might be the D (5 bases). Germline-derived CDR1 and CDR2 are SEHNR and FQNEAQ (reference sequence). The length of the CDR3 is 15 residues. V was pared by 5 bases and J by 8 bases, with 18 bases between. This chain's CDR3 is CASSPWDPRGEKLFF. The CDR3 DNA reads TGTGCCAGCAGCCCCTGGGACCCCCGGGGCGAAAAACTGTTTTTT.

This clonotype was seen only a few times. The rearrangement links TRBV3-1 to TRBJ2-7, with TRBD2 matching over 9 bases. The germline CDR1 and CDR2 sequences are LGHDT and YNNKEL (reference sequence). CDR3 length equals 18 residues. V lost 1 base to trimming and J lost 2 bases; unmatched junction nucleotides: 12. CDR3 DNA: TGTGCCAGCAGCCAAGGTTCAGCGGGAGGTTGGGCAGCCTACGAGCAGTACTTC. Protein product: CASSQGSAGGWAAYEQYF.

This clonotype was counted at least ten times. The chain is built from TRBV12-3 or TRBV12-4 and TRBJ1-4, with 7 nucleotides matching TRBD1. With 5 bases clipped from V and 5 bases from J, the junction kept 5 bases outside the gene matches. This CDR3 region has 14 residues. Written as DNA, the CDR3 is TGTGCCAGCAGTCCAGGACAGGAGAATGAAAAACTGTTTTTT. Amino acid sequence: CASSPGQENEKLFF.